The rows below give T cell receptor beta chains drawn from one sample of a study of cytomegalovirus exposure and HLA in healthy donors. Profiling relied on immunoSEQ multiplex PCR, and the TCRdb table lists in-frame clones only, not all of them. The sample records some 50,000 clones, approximately 67% being singletons. Sequencing was performed on PBMCs. Receptors originate from a man aged 25 to 40 in good health and CMV-seronegative. Both conserved end residues are part of each CDR3.

J gene,V gene,CDR3 length,CDR3 protein
TRBJ2-7,TRBV7-9,15,CASSYAGGIVYEQYF
TRBJ1-2,TRBV7-9,14,CASSLVGQVHGYTF
TRBJ2-7,TRBV27,13,CASSLWGGREQYF
TRBJ1-2,TRBV10-3,15,CAISQSGTGNYGYTF
TRBJ2-1,TRBV6-1,13,CASSGEIYNEQFF
TRBJ2-5,TRBV5-1,16,CASSLVGRGSGETQYF
TRBJ2-7,TRBV27,14,CASSSSSSSYEQYF
TRBJ1-3,TRBV4-1,14,CASGGILTGNTIYF
TRBJ2-5,TRBV11-2,15,CASSFGSGPQETQYF
TRBJ2-7,TRBV7-9,13,CASNAQDSYEQYF
TRBJ1-4,TRBV5-6,16,CASSLLGGQSGEKLFF
TRBJ1-2,TRBV5-6,14,CASSFLPGVVGYTF
TRBJ2-7,TRBV30,13,CAWSTGLFYEQYF
TRBJ2-3,TRBV5-1,15,CASTRSGTATDTQYF
TRBJ1-1,TRBV13,12,CASSLGILEAFF
TRBJ2-7,TRBV4-1,14,CASSPNENSYEQYF
TRBJ1-5,TRBV28,14,CASSFDRVDQPQHF
TRBJ2-5,TRBV6-5,14,CASSYSGLQETQYF
TRBJ1-1,TRBV6-5,15,CASSRGQGANTEAFF
TRBJ1-3,TRBV10-2,15,CASIAGLSSGNTIYF
TRBJ1-1,TRBV2,19,CASSEALLWGDTPNTEAFF
TRBJ2-7,TRBV27,17,CASRNQERGGSSYEQYF
TRBJ2-1,TRBV30,13,CAWSAAGHNEQFF
TRBJ1-2,TRBV5-4,14,CASSSFDSHYGYTF
TRBJ2-7,TRBV27,17,CASSYGGGRATSYEQYF
TRBJ1-1,TRBV11-2,17,CASSSGQGLLMNTEAFF
TRBJ2-1,TRBV7-8,15,CASSSGQGSYNEQFF
TRBJ2-1,TRBV5-1,13,CASSIQVYNEQFF
TRBJ2-5,TRBV2,14,CASSREGATKTQYF
TRBJ2-2,TRBV7-9,17,CASSLGTSGRSAGELFF
TRBJ1-5,TRBV6-5,15,CASRTGGASNQPQHF
TRBJ1-2,TRBV5-1,13,CASSLVQNYGYTF
TRBJ2-7,TRBV7-6,15,CASSLGGTGIREQYF
TRBJ2-7,TRBV6-5,15,CASSYSGTLHYEQYF
TRBJ2-7,TRBV11-2,16,CASSLGRDWSSYEQYF
TRBJ2-5,TRBV9,15,CASSPRAGERETQYF
TRBJ2-7,TRBV27,16,CASSLIGGRGSYEQYF